This entry concerns a single T cell receptor (beta chain). Its antigen is unknown. This record belongs to a study of prognosis after radiotherapy for stage I lung cancer. Across the whole study: Every patient with non-small cell lung cancer was judged medically inoperable. Patients (about 14 men, more than 5 women) were aged roughly 50 to 84, median about 70 years.

A draw of around 5.7 milliliters of peripheral blood took place at each of two time points. The CDR3 is 16 residues long. CDR1 and CDR2 (germline): DFQATT, SNEGSKA (reference sequence). Trimming removed 3 bases from V and 3 bases from J; junction bases left unmatched: 7. Study results and caveats: Where distant metastases developed, patients had lower Shannon entropy after stereotactic body radiation therapy.

TCR beta CDR3 was amplified from genomic DNA by two-round multiplex PCR. Gene-specific primers for each TRBV and TRBJ gene drove first-round PCR. From the multiplex PCR reads, TCRdb called clonotypes with MiXCR, one entry per CDR3 protein. The sample holds approximately 13,000 distinct CDR3 sequences; roughly 50% are singletons and the top ten take 38%. This TCR derives from a donor at least 50 years old with non-small cell lung cancer. The material was PBMCs, obtained before or after stereotactic body radiation therapy (not recorded which). The rearrangement uses TRBV20-1 and TRBJ2-1, with 11 bases matching TRBD2. Here the CDR3 reads CSASLLAGGDYNEQFF. CDR3 in DNA: TGCAGTGCTAGTCTTCTAGCGGGAGGCGACTACAATGAGCAGTTCTTC.